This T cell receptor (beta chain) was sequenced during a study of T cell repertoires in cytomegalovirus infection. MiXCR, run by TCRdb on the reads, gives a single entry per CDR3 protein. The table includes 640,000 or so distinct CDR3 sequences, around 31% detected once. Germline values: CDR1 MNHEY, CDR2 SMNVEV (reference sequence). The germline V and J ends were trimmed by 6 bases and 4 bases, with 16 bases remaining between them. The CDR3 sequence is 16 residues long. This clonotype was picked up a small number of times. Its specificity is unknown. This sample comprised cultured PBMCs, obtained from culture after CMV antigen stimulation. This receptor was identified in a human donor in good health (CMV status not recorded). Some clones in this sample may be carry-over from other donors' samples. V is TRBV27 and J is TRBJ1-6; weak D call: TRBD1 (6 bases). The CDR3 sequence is CASSPNPGQYNSPLHF. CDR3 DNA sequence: TGTGCCAGCAGCCCTAACCCTGGACAGTATAATTCACCCCTCCACTTT.